The 12 T cell receptor beta chains below were found in one sample sequenced in a study of blood T cells in healthy people across ages. Combining a sample-barcoded 5' primer with a J-beta primer mix, a second PCR ran for about 7 to 12 cycles. TCRdb re-called the 5' RACE reads with MiXCR, one entry per CDR3 protein. The sample has almost 800,000 distinct CDR3 sequences, roughly 60% seen once. Sequencing used blood. These receptors all come from a man aged 25 to 45 in good health.

This rearrangement joins TRBV4-3 to TRBJ2-4, with TRBD1 identical over 9 bases. In germline, CDR1 is LGHNA, CDR2 YSLEER. The junction had 3 bases not matched to a gene; V was cut back by 4 bases and J by 5 bases. This CDR3 has 14 amino acids. This CDR3 is CASSRRQGENIQYF. For the CDR3, the DNA is TGCGCCAGCAGCCGCAGACAGGGGGAAAACATTCAGTACTTC.

The chain combines TRBV7-6 with TRBJ2-7; 8 bases agree with TRBD1. The CDR3 extends over 15 amino acids. Germline V gene data show CDR1 as SGHVS and CDR2 as FNYEAQ. V gave up 5 bases and J gave up 1 base; unmatched junction bases: 7. CDR3 sequence reads: CASSPRTGKSYEQYF. CDR3 DNA: TGTGCCAGCAGCCCCAGGACAGGGAAATCCTACGAGCAGTACTTC.

V gene TRBV29-1 combines with J gene TRBJ1-2, with D unresolved. The CDR3 loop spans 12 amino acids. V lost 3 bases to trimming and J lost 7 bases, with 12 bases between them. Germline CDR1 reads SQVTM; CDR2 reads ANQGSEA. The CDR3 region has the DNA TGCAGCGTTGATCCCTCCGTAGGTGGCTACACCTTC. Translation: CSVDPSVGGYTF.

The chain has TRBV28 and TRBJ1-2; 8 nucleotides line up with TRBD1. The CDR3 spans 12 residues. Trimming took 7 bases from V and 8 from J; bases not matched to a gene: 6. The germline gives CDR1 MDHEN, CDR2 SYDVKM. In nucleotides, the CDR3 is TGTGCCAGCAACGGACAGGGTGGCGGCTACACCTTC. Its protein is CASNGQGGGYTF.

The genes are TRBV15 and TRBJ2-5, with TRBD2 matching 13 bases. The closer fit of TRBJ2-7 to the DNA end suggests the J call may be wrong. The germline gives CDR1 LNHNV, CDR2 YYDKDF (reference sequence). This CDR3 is built from 15 residues. The CDR3: CATSITSGRVYEQYF. The CDR3 DNA reads as TGTGCCACCAGCATAACTAGCGGGAGGGTCTACGAGCAGTACTTC.

The sample holds many counts of this clonotype. This chain connects TRBV7-2 to TRBJ2-7; D tentatively fits TRBD1 or TRBD2 (5 bases each). CDR1 is SGHTA and CDR2 is FQGNSA in the germline V gene. V was trimmed by 3 bases and J by 6 bases, leaving 15 bases between them. The CDR3 covers 14 residues. The CDR3 spells CASSFQEAGSEQYF. The CDR3 DNA reads as TGTGCCAGCAGCTTCCAGGAGGCAGGGAGCGAGCAGTACTTC.

This clonotype has a handful of counts. The chain recombines TRBV28 with TRBJ2-7; TRBD2 matches at 7 bases. Germline CDR1 is MDHEN and CDR2 is SYDVKM. This CDR3 comprises 12 residues. The junction had 2 bases not matched to a gene; V was cut back by 6 bases and J by 3 bases. The CDR3 sequence: CASRRGIYEQYF. The CDR3 DNA reads TGTGCCAGCAGGCGGGGGATCTACGAGCAGTACTTC. Looking up the rest from reference TRBV28 and TRBJ2-7 gives the full variable domain: DVKVTQSSRYLVKRTGEKVFLECVQDMDHENMFWYRQDPGLGLRLIYFSYDVKMKEKGDIPEGYSVSREKKERFSLILESASTNQTSMYLCASRRGIYEQYFGPGTRLTVT.

The V call is TRBV7-9, the J call TRBJ1-1, with a possible D match to TRBD1 (5 bases). From germline, CDR1 is SEHNR and CDR2 FQNEAQ (reference sequence). V was cut by 3 bases and J by 10 bases, with 9 bases left in between. This CDR3 region has 11 residues. The CDR3 region is CASSLGGLAFF. DNA of the CDR3: TGTGCCAGCAGCTTGGGGGGTTTAGCTTTCTTT.

This clonotype was counted ten times or more. The gene calls are TRBV6-5 and TRBJ1-2; 9 nucleotides agree with TRBD1. After removal of 5 bases from V and 7 bases from J, the junction contained 8 bases not matched to a gene. CDR3 length equals 14 residues. Looked up from germline, CDR1 is MNHEY and CDR2 is SVGAGI. DNA for the CDR3: TGTGCCAGCAGTGAGGGACAGGGCCTCTCTGGCTACACCTTC. It translates to CASSEGQGLSGYTF.

This chain uses TRBV20-1 with TRBJ2-7, with D perhaps TRBD1 (5 bases). CDR3 length: 13 residues. Per the germline V gene, CDR1 is DFQATT and CDR2 is SNEGSKA (reference sequence). Trimming removed 1 base from V and 5 bases from J, with 12 bases in between. The CDR3 region has the DNA TGCAGTGCTAGAGGCAGGGTGCAGCACGAGCAGTACTTC. It yields the protein CSARGRVQHEQYF.

The V gene is TRBV28, the J gene TRBJ2-4; D is unclear. The tail of the sequence fits TRBJ2-7 better, so the J call may be wrong. Germline V gene data show CDR1 as MDHEN and CDR2 as SYDVKM. This CDR3 is 12 amino acids long. CDR3 nucleotides: TGTGCCAGCATGGCTAGTACCTACGAGCAGTACTTC. Translation: CASMASTYEQYF.

The table lists this clonotype with a few counts. The chain uses TRBV5-1 and TRBJ2-5; 10 bases are shared with TRBD1. Germline lookup yields CDR1 SGHRS and CDR2 YFSETQ. The V gene end was trimmed by 4 bases and the J gene end by 2 bases; junction bases not matched to a gene: 5. The CDR3 has 15 residues. The DNA for the CDR3 is TGCGCCAGCAGCGGGACAGGGGAACCGCAAGAGACCCAGTACTTC. Translating it yields CASSGTGEPQETQYF.